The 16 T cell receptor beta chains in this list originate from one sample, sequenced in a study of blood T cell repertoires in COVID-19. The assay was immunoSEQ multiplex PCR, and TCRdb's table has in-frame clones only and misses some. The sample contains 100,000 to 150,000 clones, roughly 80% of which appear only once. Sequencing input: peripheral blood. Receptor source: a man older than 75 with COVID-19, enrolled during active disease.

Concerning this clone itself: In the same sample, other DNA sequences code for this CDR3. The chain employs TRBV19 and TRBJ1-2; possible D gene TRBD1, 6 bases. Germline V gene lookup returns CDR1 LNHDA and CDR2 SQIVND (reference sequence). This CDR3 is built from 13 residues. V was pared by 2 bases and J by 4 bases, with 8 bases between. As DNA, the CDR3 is TGTGCCAGTAGTATACAGGGGAGCTATGGCTACACCTTC. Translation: CASSIQGSYGYTF.

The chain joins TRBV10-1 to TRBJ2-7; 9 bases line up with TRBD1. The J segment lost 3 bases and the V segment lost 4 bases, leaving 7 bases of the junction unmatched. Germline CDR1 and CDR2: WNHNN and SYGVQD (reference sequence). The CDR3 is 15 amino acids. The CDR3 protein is CASSGRRDRVYEQYF. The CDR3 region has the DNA TGCGCCAGCAGTGGGAGGCGGGACAGGGTCTACGAGCAGTACTTC.

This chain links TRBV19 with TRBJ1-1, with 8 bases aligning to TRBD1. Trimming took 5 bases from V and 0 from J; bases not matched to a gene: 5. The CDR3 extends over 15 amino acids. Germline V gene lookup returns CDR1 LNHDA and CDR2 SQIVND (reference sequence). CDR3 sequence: CASSPRDRMNTEAFF. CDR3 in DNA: TGTGCCAGTAGTCCGCGGGACAGGATGAACACTGAAGCTTTCTTT.

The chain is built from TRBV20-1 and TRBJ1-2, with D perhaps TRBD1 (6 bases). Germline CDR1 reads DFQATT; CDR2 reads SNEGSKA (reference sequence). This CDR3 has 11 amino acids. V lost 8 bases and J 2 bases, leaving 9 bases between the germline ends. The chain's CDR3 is CSSTGNYGYTF. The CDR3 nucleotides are TGCAGTTCCACAGGGAACTATGGCTACACCTTC.

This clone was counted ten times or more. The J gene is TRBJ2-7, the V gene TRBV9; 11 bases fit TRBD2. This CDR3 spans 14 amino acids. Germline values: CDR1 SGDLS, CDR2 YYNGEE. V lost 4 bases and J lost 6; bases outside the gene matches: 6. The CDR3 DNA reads TGTGCCAGCAGCCAAGGGACTAGCGGCAGCGAGCAGTACTTC. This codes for CASSQGTSGSEQYF.

In DNA, the CDR3 is TGTGCCAGCAGTGTCCGACTAGCGGGAGAAGGGGATACGCAGTATTTT. This encodes CASSVRLAGEGDTQYF. This sequence joins TRBV2 and TRBJ2-3; TRBD2 agrees at 12 bases. Germline V CDR1 and CDR2: SNHLY, FYNNEI. The CDR3 loop spans 16 amino acids. J lost 6 bases, V lost 4 bases, and 8 bases had no gene match.

The CDR3 DNA reads as TGTGCCAGCAGTATACAGTCGAACACCATATATTTT. This translates into CASSIQSNTIYF. The chain joins TRBV28 to TRBJ1-3; no reliable D call. V was trimmed by 5 bases and J by 7 bases, leaving 9 bases between them. Germline-derived CDR1 and CDR2 are MDHEN and SYDVKM. CDR3 length: 12 residues. Filled out from reference TRBV28 and TRBJ1-3, the complete variable domain reads DVKVTQSSRYLVKRTGEKVFLECVQDMDHENMFWYRQDPGLGLRLIYFSYDVKMKEKGDIPEGYSVSREKKERFSLILESASTNQTSMYLCASSIQSNTIYFGEGSWLTVV.

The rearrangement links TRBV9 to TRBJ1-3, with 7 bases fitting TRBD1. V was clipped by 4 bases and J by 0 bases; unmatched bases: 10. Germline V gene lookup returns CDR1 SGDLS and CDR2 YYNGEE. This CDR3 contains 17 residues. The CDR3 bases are TGTGCCAGCAGCCCCCCCCCAGGACAGGCCTCTGGAAACACCATATATTTT. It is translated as CASSPPPGQASGNTIYF. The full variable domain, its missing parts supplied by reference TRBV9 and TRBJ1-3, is DSGVTQTPKHLITATGQRVTLRCSPRSGDLSVYWYQQSLDQGLQFLIQYYNGEERAKGNILERFSAQQFPDLHSELNLSSLELGDSALYFCASSPPPGQASGNTIYFGEGSWLTVV.

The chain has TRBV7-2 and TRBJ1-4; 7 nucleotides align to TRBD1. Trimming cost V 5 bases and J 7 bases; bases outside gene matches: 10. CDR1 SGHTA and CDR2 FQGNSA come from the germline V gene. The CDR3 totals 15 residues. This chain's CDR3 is CASSTRQGGGEKLFF. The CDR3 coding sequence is TGTGCCAGCAGCACCAGACAGGGAGGAGGTGAAAAACTGTTTTTT.

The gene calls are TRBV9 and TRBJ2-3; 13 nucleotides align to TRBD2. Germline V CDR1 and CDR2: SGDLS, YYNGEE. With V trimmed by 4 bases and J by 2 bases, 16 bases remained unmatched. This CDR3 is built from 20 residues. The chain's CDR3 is CASSLRTSGRGNLPTDTQYF. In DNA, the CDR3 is TGTGCCAGCAGCCTGAGGACTAGCGGGAGAGGAAACCTACCCACAGATACGCAGTATTTT.

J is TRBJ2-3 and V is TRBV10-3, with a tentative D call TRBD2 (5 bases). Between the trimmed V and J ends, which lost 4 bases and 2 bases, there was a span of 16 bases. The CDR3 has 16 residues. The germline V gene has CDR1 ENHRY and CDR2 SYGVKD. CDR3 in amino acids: CAISGGSGTLTDTQYF. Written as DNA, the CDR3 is TGTGCCATCAGTGGGGGAAGCGGAACCCTCACAGATACGCAGTATTTT.

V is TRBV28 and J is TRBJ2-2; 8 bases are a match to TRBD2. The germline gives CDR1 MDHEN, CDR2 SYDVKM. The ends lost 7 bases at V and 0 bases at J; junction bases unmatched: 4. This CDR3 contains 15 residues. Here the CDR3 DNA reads TGTGCCAGCAACTCCGGGGGGGCGAACACCGGGGAGCTGTTTTTT. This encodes CASNSGGANTGELFF.

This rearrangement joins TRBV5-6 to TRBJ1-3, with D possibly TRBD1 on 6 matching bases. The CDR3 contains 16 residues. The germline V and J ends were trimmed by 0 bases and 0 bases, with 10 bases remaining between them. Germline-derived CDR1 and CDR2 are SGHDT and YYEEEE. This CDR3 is CASSLAGVNSGNTIYF. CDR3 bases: TGTGCCAGCAGCTTGGCAGGGGTGAACTCTGGAAACACCATATATTTT.

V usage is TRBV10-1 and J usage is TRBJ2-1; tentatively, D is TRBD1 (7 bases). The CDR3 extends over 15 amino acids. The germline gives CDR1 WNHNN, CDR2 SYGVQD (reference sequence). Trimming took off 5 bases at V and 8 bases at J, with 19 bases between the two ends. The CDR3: CASSPTGTAGDEQFF. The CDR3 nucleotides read TGCGCCAGCAGTCCAACCGGGACAGCGGGCGATGAGCAGTTCTTC.

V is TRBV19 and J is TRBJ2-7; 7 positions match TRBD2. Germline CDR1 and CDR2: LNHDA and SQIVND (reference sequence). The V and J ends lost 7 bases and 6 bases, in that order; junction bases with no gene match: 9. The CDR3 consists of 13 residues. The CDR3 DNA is TGTGCCAGTATGACCGCGGGAGTTCGCGAGCAGTACTTC. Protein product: CASMTAGVREQYF.

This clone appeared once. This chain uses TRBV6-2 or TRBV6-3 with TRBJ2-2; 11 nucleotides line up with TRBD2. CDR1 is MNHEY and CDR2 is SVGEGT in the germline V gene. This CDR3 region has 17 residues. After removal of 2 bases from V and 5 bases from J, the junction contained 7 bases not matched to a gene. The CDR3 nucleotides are TGTGCCAGCAGTTACAGGGGGACTAGCGGTCCTACCGGGGAGCTGTTTTTT. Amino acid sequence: CASSYRGTSGPTGELFF.